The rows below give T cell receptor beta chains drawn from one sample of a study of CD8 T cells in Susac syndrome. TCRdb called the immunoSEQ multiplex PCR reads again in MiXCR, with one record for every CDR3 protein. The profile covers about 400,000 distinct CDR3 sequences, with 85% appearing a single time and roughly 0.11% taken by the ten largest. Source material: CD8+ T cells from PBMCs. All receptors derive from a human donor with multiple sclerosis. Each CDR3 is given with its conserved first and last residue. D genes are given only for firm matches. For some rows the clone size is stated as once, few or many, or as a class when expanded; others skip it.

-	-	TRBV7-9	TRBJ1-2	CASSLYETLNPYGYTF	TGTGCCAGCAGCTTATATGAGACACTTAATCCCTATGGCTACACCTTC
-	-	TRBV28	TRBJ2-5	CASSSGPQETQYF	TGTGCCAGCAGTTCAGGGCCCCAAGAGACCCAGTACTTC
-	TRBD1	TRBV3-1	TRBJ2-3	CASSQWRTWGQGADTQYF	TGTGCCAGCAGCCAATGGAGGACTTGGGGACAGGGGGCAGATACGCAGTATTTT
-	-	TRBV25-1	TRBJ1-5	CASRMGGDYQPQHF	TGTGCCAGCCGAATGGGGGGAGACTATCAGCCCCAGCATTTT
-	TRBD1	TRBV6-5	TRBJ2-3	CASSFKGAKDTQYF	TGTGCCAGCAGTTTCAAGGGGGCCAAAGATACGCAGTATTTT
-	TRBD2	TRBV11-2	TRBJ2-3	CASSYPRRTLAGSTDTQYF	TGTGCCAGCAGCTACCCACGACGGACCCTAGCGGGGAGCACAGATACGCAGTATTTT
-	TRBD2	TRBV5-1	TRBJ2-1	CASSSTSGGARDNEQFF	TGCGCCAGCAGCTCGACTAGCGGGGGGGCCAGGGATAATGAGCAGTTCTTC
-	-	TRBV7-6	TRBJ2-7	CASSSRPVDGGVYEQYF	TGTGCCAGCAGCTCCCGACCGGTTGATGGAGGGGTCTACGAGCAGTACTTC
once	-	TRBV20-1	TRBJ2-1	CSARDLNRAGEQFF	TGCAGTGCTAGAGATCTAAACAGGGCGGGTGAGCAGTTCTTC
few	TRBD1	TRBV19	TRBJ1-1	CASRHTGGNTEAFF	TGTGCCAGTAGACATACAGGGGGGAACACTGAAGCTTTCTTT
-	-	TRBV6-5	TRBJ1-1	CASSNSQGNTEAFF	TGTGCCAGCAGTAATTCGCAGGGGAACACTGAAGCTTTCTTT
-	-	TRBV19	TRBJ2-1	CASSESYNEQFF	TGTGCCAGTAGTGAATCCTACAATGAGCAGTTCTTC
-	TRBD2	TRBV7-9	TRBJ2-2	CASPSGGTNTGELFF	TGTGCCAGCCCCAGCGGGGGCACGAACACCGGGGAGCTGTTTTTT